The 18 T cell receptor beta chains listed next were all sequenced from one sample in a study of T-cell memory formation after mild COVID-19. Via MiXCR, TCRdb re-called the 5' RACE reads, giving one row per CDR3 protein. The sample lists tens of thousands of distinct CDR3 sequences; roughly 7.2% were seen once. The source material was PBMCs or a T cell subset sorted from them (not recorded which). These receptors all stem from an adult who had mild COVID-19 (a few samples of this study predate the infection). Cell type and time point are not known.

In this sample, this clonotype turned up many times. The J gene is TRBJ1-2, the V gene TRBV20-1; no definite D call. The V and J ends lost 0 bases and 8 bases respectively, with 19 bases between them. There are 15 residues in the CDR3. CDR1 is DFQATT, CDR2 SNEGSKA, per germline (reference sequence). CDR3 in amino acids: CSARDSLGNLLGYTF. The CDR3, as DNA: TGCAGTGCTAGAGATTCACTGGGGAATTTGTTGGGCTACACCTTC.

This clonotype has a single count. V usage is TRBV5-5 and J usage is TRBJ1-1, with TRBD1 matching 8 bases. CDR1 is SGHKS, CDR2 YYEKEE, per germline (reference sequence). This CDR3 spans 14 amino acids. With V trimmed by 3 bases and J by 4 bases, 5 bases remained unmatched. CDR3 bases: TGTGCCAGCAGCTCAACTACAGGGGGCACTGAAGCTTTCTTT. Translation: CASSSTTGGTEAFF.

V and J are TRBV4-3 and TRBJ2-3; D uncertain. Germline V gene sequence: CDR1 LGHNA, CDR2 YSLEER. Trimming took off 1 base at V and 2 bases at J, with 13 bases between the two ends. The CDR3 totals 16 residues. The CDR3 reads CASSQVFQSDTDTQYF. The CDR3 nucleotides read TGCGCCAGCAGCCAAGTATTCCAATCAGACACAGATACGCAGTATTTT.

Written as DNA, the CDR3 is TGTGCCAGCAGACAGGGAATCAATCAGCCCCAGCATTTT. This codes for CASRQGINQPQHF. The chain is built from TRBV2 and TRBJ1-5; D may be TRBD1 (6 bases). V was shortened by 6 bases and J by 3 bases, with 9 bases between the two germline ends. The V gene's germline CDR1 is SNHLY and CDR2 FYNNEI. The CDR3 contains 13 residues.

Many counts were recorded for this clonotype. The chain is built from TRBV3-1 and TRBJ2-1; D not certain. Trimming shortened V by 1 base and J by 0 bases, and 4 bases separated the two germline ends. From germline, CDR1 is LGHDT and CDR2 YNNKEL (reference sequence). There are 14 residues in the CDR3. CDR3 in amino acids: CASSQVHSYNEQFF. The CDR3 DNA reads TGTGCCAGCAGCCAAGTCCACTCCTACAATGAGCAGTTCTTC.

This chain joins TRBV3-1 and TRBJ2-7, with 9 bases identical to TRBD1. This CDR3 region has 15 residues. The germline CDR1 and CDR2 sequences are LGHDT and YNNKEL (reference sequence). After removal of 6 bases from V and 9 bases from J, the junction contained 15 bases not matched to a gene. The CDR3 DNA follows: TGTGCCAGCAGTCGAGGTTGGACAGGGGCTGACGGGCAGTACTTC. It encodes CASSRGWTGADGQYF.

The chain is built from TRBV3-1 and TRBJ1-1; D call uncertain. Germline V gene lookup returns CDR1 LGHDT and CDR2 YNNKEL (reference sequence). The CDR3 totals 13 residues. Trimming pared 4 bases from V and 7 bases from J, leaving 13 bases between. The CDR3: CASSPDGWGEAFF. CDR3 in DNA: TGTGCCAGCAGCCCGGACGGGTGGGGTGAAGCTTTCTTT.

Ten or more counts support this clonotype. The CDR3 nucleotides are TGCAGTGCTAGAGAATCGACCGAGCAGTACTTC. This encodes CSARESTEQYF. V and J are TRBV20-1 and TRBJ2-7; D ambiguous. The CDR3 totals 11 residues. The germline V gene encodes CDR1 DFQATT and CDR2 SNEGSKA (reference sequence). Trimming shortened V by 0 bases and J by 6 bases, and 6 bases separated the two germline ends.

This clonotype was counted at least ten times. The chain couples TRBV7-2 to TRBJ1-1, with D unclear. The CDR3 length is 12 residues. V lost 10 bases, J lost 7 bases, and 16 bases lay in between. Germline assignment: CDR1 SGHTA and CDR2 FQGNSA. CDR3: CANTLRNGEAFF. In DNA, the CDR3 is TGTGCCAACACCTTGCGGAACGGTGAAGCTTTCTTT.

In its sample, this clonotype was seen many times. The chain joins TRBV5-1 to TRBJ2-5; D might be TRBD2 (6 bases). The CDR3 runs 14 residues. From germline, CDR1 is SGHRS and CDR2 YFSETQ. The V end lost 0 bases, the J end lost 5 bases, and 11 bases lay between the germline ends. The CDR3 sequence: CASSLDYGGETQYF. CDR3 DNA: TGCGCCAGCAGCTTGGACTACGGAGGGGAGACCCAGTACTTC.

A few counts support this clonotype. This chain joins TRBV6-5 and TRBJ2-1, with D possibly matching TRBD2 (6 bases). V lost 2 bases, J lost 1 base, and 9 bases lay in between. This CDR3 region has 15 residues. The germline V gene has CDR1 MNHEY and CDR2 SVGAGI. CDR3: CASSYGGRSYNEQFF. The DNA for the CDR3 is TGTGCCAGCAGTTACGGGGGGAGGTCCTACAATGAGCAGTTCTTC.

Ten or more counts support this clonotype. The chain combines TRBV12-3 or TRBV12-4 with TRBJ2-7, with D possibly TRBD2 on 5 matching bases. The V end was cut by 6 bases, the J end by 5 bases, with 20 bases between. CDR3 length equals 15 residues. CDR3 protein: CASSQTGSRRHEQYF. CDR3 DNA sequence: TGTGCCAGCAGCCAAACCGGGTCCCGGAGGCACGAGCAGTACTTC.

In this sample, this clonotype turned up many times. This chain uses TRBV5-1 with TRBJ2-7, with 9 bases that match TRBD2. The germline CDR1 and CDR2 sequences are SGHRS and YFSETQ. V dropped 6 bases and J dropped 4; count of bases not matched to a gene: 17. The CDR3 sequence is 17 residues long. Written as DNA, the CDR3 is TGCGCCAGCATCGGGACGACACCCGGTAGCGGGGGATACGAGCAGTACTTC. It specifies CASIGTTPGSGGYEQYF.

The sample holds many counts of this clonotype. This rearrangement joins TRBV7-2 to TRBJ2-7; 7 nucleotides match TRBD2. Germline loops: CDR1 SGHTA, CDR2 FQGNSA. J gave up 0 bases and V 5 bases, and 13 bases lay outside the gene matches. This CDR3 region has 17 residues. The CDR3 DNA is TGTGCCAGCAGCCTACAAGCGAGCGGGGCAAGCTCCTACGAGCAGTACTTC. Translation: CASSLQASGASSYEQYF.

This clonotype was found many times. The CDR3 is CAISEPTSGRTYEQYF. As DNA, the CDR3 is TGTGCCATCAGTGAACCAACTAGCGGGAGAACCTACGAGCAGTACTTC. The chain joins TRBV10-3 to TRBJ2-7; 11 positions agree with TRBD2. The CDR3 loop spans 16 amino acids. Looked up from germline, CDR1 is ENHRY and CDR2 is SYGVKD. V lost 3 bases and J lost 2; bases outside the gene matches: 6.

This clonotype has at least ten counts. The DNA for the CDR3 is TGTGCCAGCAGCGTAGTAATCGGACAGGGGGCGAACACTGAAGCTTTCTTT. Its protein product is CASSVVIGQGANTEAFF. The chain combines TRBV9 with TRBJ1-1, with 11 bases that match TRBD1. Losses at the gene ends were 0 bases for V and 1 base for J; bases not matched to a gene: 5. From germline, CDR1 is SGDLS and CDR2 YYNGEE. There are 17 residues in the CDR3.

This chain joins TRBV11-2 and TRBJ1-2; 8 bases line up with TRBD1. V shed 5 bases, J shed 7 bases, and the junction held 6 bases outside the gene matches. The CDR3 runs to 13 residues. CDR1 is SGHAT, CDR2 FQNNGV, per germline. This chain's CDR3 is CASSPGGYLGYTF. Here the CDR3 DNA reads TGTGCCAGCAGCCCAGGGGGCTATCTTGGCTACACCTTC.

This clonotype appeared many times. This rearrangement joins TRBV2 to TRBJ2-1, with no clear D. The CDR3 length is 16 residues. With 0 bases removed from V and 0 bases from J, the gap between germline ends came to 9 bases. Germline CDR1 and CDR2: SNHLY and FYNNEI. CDR3 in amino acids: CASSEAETDSYNEQFF. The CDR3 region has the DNA TGTGCCAGCAGTGAAGCAGAGACGGACTCCTACAATGAGCAGTTCTTC.